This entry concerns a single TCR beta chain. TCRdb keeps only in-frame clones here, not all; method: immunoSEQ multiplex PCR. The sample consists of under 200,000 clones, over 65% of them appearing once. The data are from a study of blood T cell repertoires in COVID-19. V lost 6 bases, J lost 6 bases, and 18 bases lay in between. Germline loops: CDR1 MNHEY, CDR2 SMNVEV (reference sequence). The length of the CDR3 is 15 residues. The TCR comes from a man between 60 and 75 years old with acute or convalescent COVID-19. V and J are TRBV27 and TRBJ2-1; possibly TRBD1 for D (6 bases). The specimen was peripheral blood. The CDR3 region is CASRATGRLGNEQFF. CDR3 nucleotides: TGTGCCAGCAGAGCAACAGGGAGATTGGGCAATGAGCAGTTCTTC.